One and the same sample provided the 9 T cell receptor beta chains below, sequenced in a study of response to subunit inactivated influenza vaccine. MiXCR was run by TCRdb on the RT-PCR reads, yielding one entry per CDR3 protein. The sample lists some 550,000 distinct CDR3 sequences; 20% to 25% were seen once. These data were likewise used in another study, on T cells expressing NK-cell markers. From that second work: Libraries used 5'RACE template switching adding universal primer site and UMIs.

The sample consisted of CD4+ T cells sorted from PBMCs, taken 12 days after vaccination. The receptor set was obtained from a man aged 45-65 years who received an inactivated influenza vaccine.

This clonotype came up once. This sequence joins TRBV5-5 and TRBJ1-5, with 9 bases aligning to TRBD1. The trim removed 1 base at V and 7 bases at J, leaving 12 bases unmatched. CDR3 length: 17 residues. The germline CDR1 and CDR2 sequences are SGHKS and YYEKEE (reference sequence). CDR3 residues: CASSLSIGGQGNQPQHF. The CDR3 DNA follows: TGTGCCAGCAGCTTGAGTATAGGGGGACAGGGAAACCAGCCCCAGCATTTT.

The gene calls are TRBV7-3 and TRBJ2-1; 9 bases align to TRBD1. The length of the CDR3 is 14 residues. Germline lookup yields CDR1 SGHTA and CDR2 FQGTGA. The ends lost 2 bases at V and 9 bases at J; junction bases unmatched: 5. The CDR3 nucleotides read TGTGCCAGCAGCTTATCGGGACAGGGTATTGAGCAGTTCTTC. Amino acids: CASSLSGQGIEQFF. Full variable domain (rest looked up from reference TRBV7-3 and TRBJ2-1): GAGVSQTPSNKVTEKGKYVELRCDPISGHTALYWYRQSLGQGPEFLIYFQGTGAADDSGLPNDRFFAVRPEGSVSTLKIQRTERGDSAVYLCASSLSGQGIEQFFGPGTRLTVL.

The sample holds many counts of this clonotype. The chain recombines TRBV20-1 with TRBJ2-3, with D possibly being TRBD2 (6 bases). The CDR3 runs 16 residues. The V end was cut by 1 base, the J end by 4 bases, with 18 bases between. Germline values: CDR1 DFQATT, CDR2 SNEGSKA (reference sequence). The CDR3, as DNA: TGCAGTGCTAGAGCGTGGAACGGGGGTATCCCAGATACGCAGTATTTT. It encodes CSARAWNGGIPDTQYF.

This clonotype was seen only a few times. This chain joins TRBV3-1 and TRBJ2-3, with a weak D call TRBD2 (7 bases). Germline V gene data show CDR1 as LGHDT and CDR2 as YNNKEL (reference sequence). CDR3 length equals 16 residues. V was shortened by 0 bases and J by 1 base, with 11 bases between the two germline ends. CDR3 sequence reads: CASSQDWGGRTDTQYF. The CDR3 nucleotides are TGTGCCAGCAGCCAAGATTGGGGGGGCCGCACAGATACGCAGTATTTT.

Here the CDR3 reads CSARDLFGQVSYEQYF. In DNA, the CDR3 is TGCAGTGCTAGAGATTTATTCGGACAGGTCTCGTACGAGCAGTACTTC. The chain has TRBV20-1 and TRBJ2-7; TRBD1 aligns across 7 bases. CDR1 is DFQATT and CDR2 is SNEGSKA in the germline V gene (reference sequence). Trimming took 0 bases from V and 4 from J; bases not matched to a gene: 12. The CDR3 is made up of 16 amino acids.

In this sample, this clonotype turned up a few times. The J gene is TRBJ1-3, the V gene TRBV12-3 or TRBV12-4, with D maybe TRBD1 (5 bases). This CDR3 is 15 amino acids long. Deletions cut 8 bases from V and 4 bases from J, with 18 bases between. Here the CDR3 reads CASREIGGPGNTIYF. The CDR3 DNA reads TGTGCCAGCCGTGAAATCGGGGGTCCGGGAAACACCATATATTTT.

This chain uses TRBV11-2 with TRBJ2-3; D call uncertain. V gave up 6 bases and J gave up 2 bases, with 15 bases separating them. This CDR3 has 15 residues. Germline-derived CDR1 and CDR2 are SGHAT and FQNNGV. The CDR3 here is CASRPMTGYTDTQYF. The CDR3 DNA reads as TGTGCCAGCAGACCCATGACTGGTTACACAGATACGCAGTATTTT. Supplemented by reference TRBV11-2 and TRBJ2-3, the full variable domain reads EAGVAQSPRYKIIEKRQSVAFWCNPISGHATLYWYQQILGQGPKLLIQFQNNGVVDDSQLPKDRFSAERLKGVDSTLKIQPAKLEDSAVYLCASRPMTGYTDTQYFGPGTRLTVL.

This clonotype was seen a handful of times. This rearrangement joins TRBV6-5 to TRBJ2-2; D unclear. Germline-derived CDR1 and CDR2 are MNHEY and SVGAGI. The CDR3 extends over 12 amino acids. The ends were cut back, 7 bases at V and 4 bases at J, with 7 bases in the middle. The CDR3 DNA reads TGTGCCAGCACCGAGGTCACCGGGGAGCTGTTTTTT. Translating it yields CASTEVTGELFF.

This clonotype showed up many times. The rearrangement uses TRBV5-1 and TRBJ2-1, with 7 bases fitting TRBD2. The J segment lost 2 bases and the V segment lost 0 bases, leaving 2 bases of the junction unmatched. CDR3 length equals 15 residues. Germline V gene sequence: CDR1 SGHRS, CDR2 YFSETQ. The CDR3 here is CASSLAAGAYNEQFF. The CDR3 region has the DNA TGCGCCAGCAGCTTGGCCGCGGGGGCCTACAATGAGCAGTTCTTC.